This paragraph covers one TCR beta chain sequence. The target antigen is unknown. All of the isolated RNA was reverse transcribed, so expressed TCRB transcripts were sequenced. Assay: immunoSEQ multiplex PCR; the TCRdb copy retains only in-frame clones and omits some. The sample has 550,000 to 850,000 clones; around an eighth are singletons. This sample is part of a study of beta chain features in type 1 diabetes. Findings of the study overall: Among patients with Type 1 diabetes, TCRB CDR3s were moderately but significantly shorter in every one of the four CD4+ subsets. Cells with high TCR expression could be over-represented by cDNA sequencing.

The CDR3 spans 15 residues. Germline V gene lookup returns CDR1 GTSNPN and CDR2 SVGIG (reference sequence). The ends lost 2 bases at V and 9 bases at J; junction bases unmatched: 9. The specimen was naive CD4+ T cells from blood. This chain uses TRBV30 with TRBJ1-6; 8 bases are shared with TRBD1. This clonotype was sampled from a man younger than 35 with type 1 diabetes. Here the CDR3 reads CAWSSGQGDASPLHF. The CDR3 DNA follows: TGTGCCTGGAGTTCCGGACAGGGCGACGCTTCACCCCTCCACTTT.